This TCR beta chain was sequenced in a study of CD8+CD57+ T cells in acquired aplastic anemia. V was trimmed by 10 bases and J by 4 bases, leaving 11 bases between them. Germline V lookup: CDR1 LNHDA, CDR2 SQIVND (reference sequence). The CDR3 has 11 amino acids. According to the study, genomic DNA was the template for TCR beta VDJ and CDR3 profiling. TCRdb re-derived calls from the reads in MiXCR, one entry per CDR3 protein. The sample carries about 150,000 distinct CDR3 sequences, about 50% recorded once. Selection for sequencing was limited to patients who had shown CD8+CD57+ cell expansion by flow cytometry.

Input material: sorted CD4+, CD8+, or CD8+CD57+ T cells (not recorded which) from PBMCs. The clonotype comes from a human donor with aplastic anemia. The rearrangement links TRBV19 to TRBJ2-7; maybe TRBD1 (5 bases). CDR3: CATRVRYEQYF. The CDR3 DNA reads TGTGCCACCAGGGTTAGGTACGAGCAGTACTTC.